Ten or more counts support the clone carrying this T cell receptor beta chain. The sample originates from a study of T cells in Graves' hyperthyroidism and ophthalmopathy. Amplification of TCR beta CDR3 regions was performed using RNA transcripts as template. The TCR CDR3 was amplified in a first-round RT-PCR using the HTBI primer set. TCRdb independently ran MiXCR on the multiplex PCR reads; one entry per CDR3 protein. The sample shows 730,000 or so distinct CDR3 sequences, approximately 18% of them seen only once. Newly diagnosed patients aged 18 to 65 had hyperthyroidism of under 2 months' duration. Trimming removed 3 bases at V and 5 bases at J, with 10 bases between. Per germline, CDR1 LGHDT and CDR2 YNNKEL (reference sequence). This CDR3 is 13 amino acids long.

The sample taken for sequencing was blood. This clonotype was sampled from a woman in her forties or fifties with Graves' hyperthyroidism that later progressed to Graves' ophthalmopathy. The V call is TRBV3-1, the J call TRBJ2-5; D not certain. CDR3 sequence: CASSHAFRETQYF. Here the CDR3 DNA reads TGTGCCAGCAGCCATGCGTTTAGGGAGACCCAGTACTTC.